These T cell receptor beta chains were read from a single sample in a study of T-cell reconstitution after alpha-beta-depleted transplantation in children. TCRdb independently ran MiXCR on the PCR reads; one entry per CDR3 protein. The sample includes hundreds of thousands of distinct CDR3 sequences, around 13% seen only once; the top ten take approximately 0.8%. The specimen was PBMCs, collected before TCRalphabeta/CD19-depleted stem cell transplant. The receptor set was obtained from a girl aged 2 to 9 with congenital amegakaryocytic thrombocytopenia, due to receive a stem cell transplant. The CDR3 runs from the conserved cysteine through the conserved F or W. A D gene is named only where the DNA matches it firmly.

TRBJ2-7 | TRBV20-1 | NA | CSTKRDTSSYEQYF
TRBJ2-1 | TRBV6-5 | NA | CASSLETRGESDEQFF
TRBJ2-7 | TRBV5-1 | NA | CASSLVGTAPYEQYF
TRBJ2-3 | TRBV12-3/TRBV12-4 | NA | CASSFWREPLHTQYF
TRBJ2-3 | TRBV28 | TRBD2 | CASEREGLEGTDTQYF
TRBJ2-4 | TRBV20-1 | NA | CSASPRLGNNIQYF
TRBJ1-6 | TRBV6-1 | TRBD1 | CASYRTGFNSPLHF
TRBJ2-1 | TRBV20-1 | TRBD2 | CSASVAGVVNEQFF
TRBJ1-2 | TRBV29-1 | NA | CSVADSLYGYTF
TRBJ2-1 | TRBV5-1 | NA | CASSFRLGYYNEQFF
TRBJ2-7 | TRBV7-9 | NA | CASSPNSLIYEQYF
TRBJ2-2 | TRBV6-5 | NA | CASSLGGIGELFF
TRBJ2-5 | TRBV29-1 | NA | CSVVSPDLGETQYF